Following are 17 T cell receptor beta chains from one sample sequenced in a study of spatial heterogeneity in lung cancer (dated by TCRdb to between 2018 and 2020). The library came from 5' RACE. Instrument used: NextSeq 500. The public reads were reanalyzed by TCRdb: fastp trimming at Q25, MiXCR alignment, in-frame beta chains only. Every CDR3 protein is listed once, alongside the most common genes and DNA of its rows. For this sample there are 40,000 to 50,000 distinct CDR3 sequences; 12% to 15% appear just once. The leading ten clones occupy 55% to 60% of the sample. The sample's time point label, in plain terms: sample taken at primary tumor resection. The sequencing here drew on PBMCs, taken at surgery. The receptor set was obtained from a male donor with early-stage non-small cell lung cancer.

This clonotype was seen a handful of times. This sequence joins TRBV29-1 and TRBJ2-2; the match to TRBD2 covers 8 bases. Germline V lookup: CDR1 SQVTM, CDR2 ANQGSEA. Unmatched junction bases numbered 12, after V lost 5 bases and J lost 1 base. CDR3 size: 17 residues. The CDR3 spells CSVLYPFTSGNTGELFF. In DNA form, the CDR3 reads TGCAGCGTTCTTTATCCCTTTACTAGCGGGAACACCGGGGAGCTGTTTTTT.

The rearrangement uses TRBV20-1 and TRBJ2-7; D remains ambiguous. Germline CDR1 reads DFQATT; CDR2 reads SNEGSKA (reference sequence). The CDR3 has 14 residues. The V end lost 5 bases, the J end lost 1 base, and 15 bases lay between the germline ends. CDR3 protein: CSAVVSVGSYEQYF. Written as DNA, the CDR3 is TGCAGTGCTGTCGTCAGCGTAGGATCCTACGAGCAGTACTTC.

The rearrangement links TRBV12-3 or TRBV12-4 to TRBJ2-5, with D unresolved. Trimming removed 5 bases at V and 3 bases at J, with 10 bases between. This CDR3 has 13 amino acids. CDR3 in amino acids: CASSPLSKETQYF. The CDR3 nucleotides are TGTGCCAGCAGTCCGCTTAGTAAAGAGACCCAGTACTTC.

The genes are TRBV4-3 and TRBJ2-6; perhaps TRBD2 as D (7 bases). Germline V gene lookup returns CDR1 LGHNA and CDR2 YSLEER. The CDR3 has 16 amino acids. Trimming took off 3 bases at V and 4 bases at J, with 13 bases between the two ends. CDR3 residues: CASSQGRGAGANVLTF. The CDR3 DNA reads as TGCGCCAGCAGCCAGGGACGGGGGGCCGGGGCCAACGTCCTGACTTTC.

This clonotype was picked up a small number of times. The gene calls are TRBV9 and TRBJ1-5, with 9 bases fitting TRBD1. The V segment lost 2 bases and the J segment 3 bases; nucleotides outside the gene matches: 3. From germline, CDR1 is SGDLS and CDR2 YYNGEE. CDR3 size: 15 residues. CDR3 in amino acids: CASSVGTGSNQPQHF. The CDR3 nucleotides read TGTGCCAGCAGCGTGGGGACAGGGTCCAATCAGCCCCAGCATTTT.

In nucleotides, the CDR3 is TGTGCCAGTAGTCTGCCTAGCGAGGGCACAGATACGCAGTATTTT. Residues: CASSLPSEGTDTQYF. The V and J genes are TRBV19 and TRBJ2-3, with D possibly being TRBD2 (6 bases). V was trimmed by 5 bases and J by 1 base, leaving 13 bases between them. Germline loops: CDR1 LNHDA, CDR2 SQIVND (reference sequence). This CDR3 spans 15 amino acids. Using reference TRBV19 and TRBJ2-3 for the parts outside the CDR3, the full variable domain is DGGITQSPKYLFRKEGQNVTLSCEQNLNHDAMYWYRQDPGQGLRLIYYSQIVNDFQKGDIAEGYSVSREKKESFPLTVTSAQKNPTAFYLCASSLPSEGTDTQYFGPGTRLTVL.

As for this clonotype: An end of the junction does not agree with germline; a read error may underlie this. J is TRBJ2-1 and V is TRBV7-7, with 11 bases aligning to TRBD2. The V gene's germline CDR1 is SSHAT and CDR2 FNYEAQ (reference sequence). The CDR3 totals 16 residues. Here the CDR3 reads CASSSTSGSRPAEQFF. CDR3 coding DNA: TGTGCTAGCAGCTCAACTAGCGGGAGTCGTCCGGCTGAGCAGTTCTTC.

This clonotype was found many times. This rearrangement joins TRBV19 to TRBJ2-1; D uncertain. V lost 5 bases, J lost 12 bases, and 32 bases lay in between. Germline-derived CDR1 and CDR2 are LNHDA and SQIVND (reference sequence). The CDR3 extends over 18 amino acids. This CDR3 is CASSPSLGRTYDSTRQFF. In nucleotides, the CDR3 is TGTGCCAGTAGTCCCTCGCTGGGCCGCACTTATGATAGTACCAGGCAGTTCTTC.

The chain employs TRBV3-1 and TRBJ2-7, with 11 bases fitting TRBD1. Germline V gene sequence: CDR1 LGHDT, CDR2 YNNKEL (reference sequence). The CDR3 is 14 amino acids. The trim removed 4 bases at V and 3 bases at J, leaving 2 bases unmatched. The CDR3 is CASSRGTGGYEQYF. The CDR3 nucleotides read TGTGCCAGCAGCCGCGGGACAGGGGGCTACGAGCAGTACTTC.

This chain joins TRBV4-1 and TRBJ1-2, with 7 bases aligning to TRBD1. The J segment lost 4 bases and the V segment lost 7 bases, leaving 3 bases of the junction unmatched. The CDR3 consists of 12 residues. Germline V lookup: CDR1 MGHRA, CDR2 YSYEKL. CDR3 amino acids: CASNSGGYGYTF. CDR3 nucleotides: TGCGCCAGCAATTCAGGGGGCTATGGCTACACCTTC.

This clonotype was observed a handful of times. The genes are TRBV4-1 and TRBJ1-2; TRBD1 matches at 8 bases. The length of the CDR3 is 15 residues. V was clipped by 3 bases and J by 2 bases; unmatched bases: 5. Per germline, CDR1 MGHRA and CDR2 YSYEKL. CDR3 region: CASSHPGQGNYGYTF. The CDR3 DNA follows: TGCGCCAGCAGCCATCCCGGACAGGGCAACTATGGCTACACCTTC.

Remarks on this clonotype: Its ends do not fully match the called genes, so a read error is possible. This chain connects TRBV5-1 to TRBJ1-6, with TRBD1 matching over 8 bases. The CDR3 length is 16 residues. The V gene's germline CDR1 is SGHRS and CDR2 YFSETQ. The CDR3 DNA reads TGCACCAGCAGCTTGGTTGTGACAGGGGATGGTTCACCCCTCCACTTT. This codes for CTSSLVVTGDGSPLHF.

This clonotype was observed a few times. The chain uses TRBV11-2 and TRBJ2-3, with 11 bases matching TRBD2. V lost 4 bases, J lost 4 bases, and 1 base stayed unmatched. Germline V gene lookup returns CDR1 SGHAT and CDR2 FQNNGV. The CDR3 length is 14 residues. The DNA for the CDR3 is TGTGCCAGCAGCTCGGGACTAGCGGCAGATACGCAGTATTTT. Protein: CASSSGLAADTQYF.

The chain couples TRBV4-1 to TRBJ2-3; 7 bases are shared with TRBD1. V trimming: 5 bases; J trimming: 1 base; junction bases outside the gene matches: 12. Looked up from germline, CDR1 is MGHRA and CDR2 is YSYEKL. This CDR3 contains 17 residues. CDR3 coding DNA: TGCGCCAGCAGCAGCAACCGACAGGGACGGGGCACAGATACGCAGTATTTT. Amino acids: CASSSNRQGRGTDTQYF.

The V call is TRBV7-2, the J call TRBJ2-3, with 7 bases matching TRBD1. CDR1 and CDR2 from the germline V gene are SGHTA and FQGNSA. Unmatched junction bases numbered 5, after V lost 5 bases and J lost 3 bases. The CDR3 extends over 14 amino acids. CDR3 DNA sequence: TGTGCCAGCAGCCGGGACAGTTCGACAGATACGCAGTATTTT. It yields the protein CASSRDSSTDTQYF.

This rearrangement joins TRBV4-1 to TRBJ1-3; D call uncertain. V gave up 1 base and J gave up 7 bases, with 20 bases separating them. The length of the CDR3 is 17 residues. The germline gives CDR1 MGHRA, CDR2 YSYEKL. CDR3 sequence: CASSQAHGPGGGNTIYF. CDR3 nucleotides: TGCGCCAGCAGCCAAGCCCACGGTCCCGGTGGAGGGAACACCATATATTTT.

CDR3 protein: CASSLGVSGQGREKLFF. CDR3 nucleotides: TGCGCCAGCAGCTTGGGAGTCTCGGGACAGGGAAGGGAAAAACTGTTTTTT. This rearrangement joins TRBV5-1 to TRBJ1-4; TRBD1 agrees at 9 bases. This CDR3 spans 17 amino acids. Germline V gene lookup returns CDR1 SGHRS and CDR2 YFSETQ. After removal of 0 bases from V and 8 bases from J, the junction contained 11 bases not matched to a gene.